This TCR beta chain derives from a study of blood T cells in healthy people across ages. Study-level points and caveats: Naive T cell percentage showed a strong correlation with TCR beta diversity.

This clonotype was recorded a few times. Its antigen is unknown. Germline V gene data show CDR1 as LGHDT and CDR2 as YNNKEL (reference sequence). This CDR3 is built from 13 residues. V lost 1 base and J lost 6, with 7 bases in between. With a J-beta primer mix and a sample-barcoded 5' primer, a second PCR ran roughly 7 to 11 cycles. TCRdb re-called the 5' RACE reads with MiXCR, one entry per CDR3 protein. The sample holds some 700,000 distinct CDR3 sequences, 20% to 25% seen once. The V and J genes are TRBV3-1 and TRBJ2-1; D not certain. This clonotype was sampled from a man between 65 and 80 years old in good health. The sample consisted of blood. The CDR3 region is CASSQGYSNEQFF. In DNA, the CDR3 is TGTGCCAGCAGCCAAGGGTACAGCAATGAGCAGTTCTTC.